The count of the clone carrying this TCR beta chain is one. The CDR3 has 15 amino acids. J was trimmed by 4 bases and V by 0 bases; bases with no gene match: 3. CDR1 is MNHNY, CDR2 SVGAGI, per germline (reference sequence). Original data processing: Estimated nucleated cell counts came from reference gene primer amplification. The method was immunoSEQ multiplex PCR; TCRdb's version includes in-frame clones alone and lacks a portion of them. The D gene and trimming were derived from the DNA, and the V and J assignments and clone size from that table. Counted here are around 250,000 clones, approximately 86% occurring once; the ten biggest clones make up around 1.6%. These data belong to a study of blood T cell repertoires in COVID-19. Study information: The study drew acute and convalescent COVID-19 samples from the United States, Italy and Spain.

The sample taken for sequencing was PBMCs or T cells enriched from blood (not recorded which). This receptor was obtained from a woman aged 45-59 years who had recovered from COVID-19. The J gene is TRBJ1-2, the V gene TRBV6-6; 9 bases align to TRBD1. DNA for the CDR3: TGTGCCAGCAGTTACTCGGGACAGGGAATCTATGGCTACACCTTC. As protein: CASSYSGQGIYGYTF.